One sample yielded the 14 T cell receptor beta chains listed below, sequenced in a study of shared clonotypes between healthy human individuals. Sequenced by immunoSEQ multiplex PCR; TCRdb stores in-frame clones only, minus some. The repertoire has 90,000 to 120,000 clones, 65% to 75% of them found once; the top ten carry around 24%. Sequenced sample: memory CD8+ T cells sorted from blood. The subset denotes: CD45RO+ cells pooled with CCR7-negative TemRA cells. The receptors originated from a woman in her 30s in good health.

J is TRBJ1-1 and V is TRBV28; D gene uncertain. The CDR3 extends over 12 amino acids. Deletions cut 7 bases from V and 3 bases from J, with 9 bases between. Per germline, CDR1 MDHEN and CDR2 SYDVKM. This CDR3 reads CASTIWDTEAFF. The DNA for the CDR3 is TGTGCCAGCACAATATGGGACACTGAAGCTTTCTTT.

The rearrangement uses TRBV28 and TRBJ1-2; D gene uncertain. This CDR3 spans 15 amino acids. Between the trimmed V and J ends, which lost 6 bases and 7 bases, there was a span of 21 bases. Germline V gives CDR1 MDHEN, CDR2 SYDVKM. DNA for the CDR3: TGTGCCAGCAGCCTCGGGCCAGCCCATCGGGGTGGCTACACCTTC. This encodes CASSLGPAHRGGYTF.

This clone came up many times. The CDR3 loop is CASSQDHEGYEQYF. In nucleotides, the CDR3 is TGTGCCAGCAGCCAAGACCATGAAGGTTACGAGCAGTACTTC. The rearrangement uses TRBV4-2 and TRBJ2-7; no definite D call. Trimming pared 0 bases from V and 4 bases from J, leaving 10 bases between. Per germline, CDR1 LGHNA and CDR2 YNFKEQ. The CDR3 is 14 residues long.

The chain employs TRBV4-1 and TRBJ1-1, with D perhaps matching TRBD1 (6 bases). CDR1 is MGHRA, CDR2 YSYEKL, per germline. This CDR3 is 14 amino acids long. The V end was cut by 4 bases, the J end by 1 base, with 10 bases between. CDR3 region: CASSLLQGNTEAFF. DNA for the CDR3: TGCGCCAGCAGCCTATTACAGGGGAACACTGAAGCTTTCTTT.

This sequence joins TRBV4-1 and TRBJ1-5; 8 bases agree with TRBD1. The CDR3 contains 15 residues. The germline CDR1 and CDR2 sequences are MGHRA and YSYEKL. The V gene end was trimmed by 4 bases and the J gene end by 5 bases; junction bases not matched to a gene: 7. CDR3 residues: CASSRQTGVDQPQHF. The CDR3 DNA follows: TGCGCCAGCAGCCGACAGACAGGGGTTGATCAGCCCCAGCATTTT.

This rearrangement joins TRBV4-2 to TRBJ1-1; D is possibly TRBD1 (6 bases). Germline values: CDR1 LGHNA, CDR2 YNFKEQ. The CDR3 sequence is 14 residues long. Trimming pared 4 bases from V and 5 bases from J, leaving 14 bases between. Here the CDR3 DNA reads TGTGCCAGCAGCCCAGCGGGGGGCCCAACTGAAGCTTTCTTT. This gives the protein CASSPAGGPTEAFF.

The CDR3 is CASSQDLFGLIRGNSPLHF. CDR3 DNA sequence: TGCGCCAGCAGCCAAGATCTTTTTGGTCTGATCAGGGGTAATTCACCCCTCCACTTT. The chain carries TRBV4-1 and TRBJ1-6; perhaps TRBD1 as D (6 bases). Germline values: CDR1 MGHRA, CDR2 YSYEKL. The CDR3 loop spans 19 amino acids. The V and J ends lost 0 bases and 6 bases respectively, with 21 bases between them.

The J gene is TRBJ2-7, the V gene TRBV4-1; D call uncertain. The CDR3 contains 18 residues. The germline V gene encodes CDR1 MGHRA and CDR2 YSYEKL. The V and J ends lost 0 bases and 5 bases respectively, with 23 bases between them. The CDR3 loop reads CASSQDPPIDGLVDEQYF. The CDR3, as DNA: TGCGCCAGCAGCCAAGACCCGCCCATCGACGGTTTAGTGGACGAGCAGTACTTC.

V and J are TRBV28 and TRBJ1-2; possibly TRBD1 for D (5 bases). The length of the CDR3 is 16 residues. Trimming took 8 bases from V and 0 from J, leaving 19 bases between them. Looked up from germline, CDR1 is MDHEN and CDR2 is SYDVKM. CDR3 sequence (DNA): TGTGCCAGCCTTAATAACCGAATCAGGGCTAACTATGGCTACACCTTC. Translated: CASLNNRIRANYGYTF.

Of note for this clone: Other DNA sequences in the sample encode the same CDR3. In nucleotides, the CDR3 is TGTGCCAGCTCACCACCTGGGACTACTAACTATGGCTACACCTTC. Protein product: CASSPPGTTNYGYTF. The rearrangement uses TRBV18 and TRBJ1-2, with D maybe TRBD1 (5 bases). Germline CDR1 is KGHSH and CDR2 is LQKENI. V lost 0 bases to trimming and J lost 0 bases, with 8 bases between them. This CDR3 has 15 amino acids.

The DNA for the CDR3 is TGTGCCAGCAGCTTACCGGAGTTCATATACGAGCAGTACTTC. It translates to CASSLPEFIYEQYF. This chain joins TRBV11-2 and TRBJ2-7; D remains ambiguous. This CDR3 is 14 amino acids long. V lost 2 bases, J lost 4 bases, and 12 bases lay in between. Germline assignment: CDR1 SGHAT and CDR2 FQNNGV.

The rearrangement joins TRBV7-2 to TRBJ2-1, with TRBD2 identical over 8 bases. This CDR3 has 15 residues. Trimming took 5 bases from V and 0 from J; bases not matched to a gene: 3. The germline V gene encodes CDR1 SGHTA and CDR2 FQGNSA. For the CDR3, the DNA is TGTGCCAGCAGCAGCGGGAGAAGCTCCTACAATGAGCAGTTCTTC. It is translated as CASSSGRSSYNEQFF.

This clone was recorded at least ten times. Other nucleotide sequences from this sample produce the same CDR3. The chain employs TRBV9 and TRBJ2-5, with D possibly being TRBD2 (6 bases). Between the trimmed V and J ends, which lost 2 bases and 5 bases, there was a span of 13 bases. The CDR3 is 14 residues long. The germline gives CDR1 SGDLS, CDR2 YYNGEE. This chain's CDR3 is CASSVGGSGETQYF. The CDR3 nucleotides are TGTGCCAGCAGCGTTGGGGGGTCGGGCGAGACCCAGTACTTC.

The chain employs TRBV19 and TRBJ2-1; no definite D call. The V end lost 0 bases, the J end lost 1 base, and 13 bases lay between the germline ends. The germline gives CDR1 LNHDA, CDR2 SQIVND (reference sequence). This CDR3 region has 17 residues. CDR3 residues: CASSIDFQSSSYNEQFF. The CDR3 DNA follows: TGTGCCAGTAGTATAGATTTCCAGAGCAGTTCCTACAATGAGCAGTTCTTC.